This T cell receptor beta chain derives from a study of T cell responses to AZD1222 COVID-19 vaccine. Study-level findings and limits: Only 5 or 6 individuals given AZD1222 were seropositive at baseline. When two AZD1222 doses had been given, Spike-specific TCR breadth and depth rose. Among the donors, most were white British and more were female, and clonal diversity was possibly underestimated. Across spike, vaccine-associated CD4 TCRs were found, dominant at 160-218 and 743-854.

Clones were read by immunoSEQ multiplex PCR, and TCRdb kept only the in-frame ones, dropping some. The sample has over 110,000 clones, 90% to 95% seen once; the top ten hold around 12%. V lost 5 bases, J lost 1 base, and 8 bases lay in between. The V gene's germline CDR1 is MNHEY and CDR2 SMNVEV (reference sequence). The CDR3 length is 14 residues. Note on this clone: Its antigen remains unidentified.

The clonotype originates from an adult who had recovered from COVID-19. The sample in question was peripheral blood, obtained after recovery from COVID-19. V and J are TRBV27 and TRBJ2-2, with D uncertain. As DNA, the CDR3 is TGTGCCAGCAGTCCTACGTGGAACACCGGGGAGCTGTTTTTT. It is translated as CASSPTWNTGELFF.